A selection of T cell receptor beta chains follows, all from one sample in a study of cytomegalovirus exposure and HLA in healthy donors. Assay: immunoSEQ multiplex PCR; the TCRdb copy retains only in-frame clones and omits some. The sample records about 120,000 clones, over 70% being singletons. Sequenced: PBMCs. These TCRs come from a female donor in good health and CMV-seropositive. Both conserved end residues are part of each CDR3. A D gene is named only where the DNA matches it firmly. Size tells how often a clone was seen (once, few, many) or the class of an expanded clone, and some rows leave it out.

.	TRBD1	TRBV5-5	TRBJ1-5	CASSLVSGGSNQPQHF	TGTGCCAGCAGCTTGGTATCAGGGGGGAGCAATCAGCCCCAGCATTTT
.	TRBD1	TRBV5-4	TRBJ2-5	CASSLGLGGTAVETQYF	TGTGCCAGCAGCTTGGGGTTAGGTGGGACAGCGGTGGAGACCCAGTACTTC
.	TRBD2	TRBV5-1	TRBJ2-5	CASSLAGLAVGTQYF	TGCGCCAGCAGCTTGGCCGGACTAGCTGTGGGGACCCAGTACTTC
.	TRBD1	TRBV7-2	TRBJ2-7	CASSQARGTGAYEQYF	TGTGCCAGCAGCCAAGCCCGGGGTACAGGGGCCTACGAGCAGTACTTC
.	TRBD1	TRBV5-1	TRBJ2-4	CASSAGTGGLTRDIQYF	TGCGCCAGCAGCGCCGGGACAGGGGGCCTTACCAGAGACATTCAGTACTTC
.	.	TRBV29-1	TRBJ2-7	CSVEIQTLPGQYF	TGCAGCGTTGAAATCCAGACTCTCCCTGGGCAGTACTTC
.	TRBD1	TRBV27	TRBJ2-2	CASTLRTGGTGELFF	TGTGCCAGCACTCTTCGGACAGGGGGCACCGGGGAGCTGTTTTTT
.	.	TRBV11-2	TRBJ2-3	CASSFTGISTDTQYF	TGTGCCAGCAGTTTCACAGGGATTAGCACAGATACGCAGTATTTT
.	TRBD2	TRBV5-1	TRBJ2-5	CASSPATSGGHQETQYF	TGCGCCAGCAGCCCGGCGACTAGCGGGGGGCATCAAGAGACCCAGTACTTC
few	TRBD1	TRBV4-3	TRBJ2-5	CASSQDRNSQGAEETQYF	TGCGCCAGCAGCCAAGATCGCAATTCTCAGGGGGCCGAGGAGACCCAGTACTTC
.	.	TRBV7-8	TRBJ1-3	CASSLYRVASGNTIYF	TGTGCCAGCAGCTTATACCGGGTGGCATCTGGAAACACCATATATTTT
.	.	TRBV9	TRBJ1-1	CASSVAQQNTEAFF	TGTGCCAGCAGCGTAGCACAGCAGAACACTGAAGCTTTCTTT
.	TRBD2	TRBV4-1	TRBJ2-3	CASSHLGLADTDTQYF	TGCGCCAGCAGCCACCTAGGACTAGCGGACACAGATACGCAGTATTTT
.	.	TRBV5-1	TRBJ2-7	CASSPVFVDEQYF	TGCGCCAGCAGCCCCGTATTCGTTGACGAGCAGTACTTC
few	.	TRBV5-6	TRBJ1-1	CASSSPRRSFEAFF	TGTGCCAGCAGCTCCCCCCGCAGGTCCTTTGAAGCTTTCTTT
.	.	TRBV12-1	TRBJ2-2	CASSLGGTGELFF	TGTGCCAGCAGCTTAGGGGGCACCGGGGAGCTGTTTTTT
few	.	TRBV6-6	TRBJ1-2	CASSATGRAYGYTF	TGTGCCAGCAGTGCCACAGGGAGGGCCTATGGCTACACCTTC
.	.	TRBV5-4	TRBJ2-1	CASSVYNTVYNEQFF	TGTGCCAGCAGCGTATATAATACGGTTTACAATGAGCAGTTCTTC
.	.	TRBV19	TRBJ2-5	CASSKGGYQETQYF	TGTGCCAGTAGTAAAGGCGGATACCAAGAGACCCAGTACTTC
.	.	TRBV2	TRBJ2-1	CASSEVGVGEQFF	TGTGCCAGCAGTGAAGTAGGGGTCGGTGAGCAGTTCTTC
.	.	TRBV5-4	TRBJ2-5	CASSITGVEETQYF	TGTGCCAGCAGCATAACAGGAGTCGAGGAGACCCAGTACTTC
.	TRBD2	TRBV5-1	TRBJ2-2	CASSLSSGVYTGELFF	TGCGCCAGCAGCTTGAGTAGCGGGGTCTACACCGGGGAGCTGTTTTTT